These T cell receptor beta chains were read from a single sample in a study of CD8 T cells in Susac syndrome. TCRdb recomputed calls from the immunoSEQ multiplex PCR reads with MiXCR, one row per CDR3 protein. Of tens of thousands of distinct CDR3 sequences listed, approximately 93% are singletons. The source material was CD8+ T cells from PBMCs. The receptors derive from a human donor with Susac syndrome. The CDR3 runs from the conserved cysteine through the conserved F or W. Each record gives: clone size, J gene, V gene, CDR3 length, D gene, CDR3 protein, CDR3 DNA. The D gene is left open where the match is weak. Clone size, where shown, is once, few, many, or a class for clones that have expanded.

clone size: NA; J gene: TRBJ2-1; V gene: TRBV30; CDR3 length: 13; D gene: TRBD2; CDR3 protein: CAWKASGRMQQFF; CDR3 DNA: TGTGCCTGGAAAGCTAGCGGGAGGATGCAGCAGTTCTTC
clone size: few; J gene: TRBJ2-1; V gene: TRBV29-1; CDR3 length: 12; D gene: NA; CDR3 protein: CSVVRAANEQFF; CDR3 DNA: TGCAGCGTTGTCCGAGCGGCCAATGAGCAGTTCTTC
clone size: NA; J gene: TRBJ1-1; V gene: TRBV3-1; CDR3 length: 14; D gene: NA; CDR3 protein: CASSRKYRNTEAFF; CDR3 DNA: TGTGCCAGCAGCCGAAAGTACAGGAACACTGAAGCTTTCTTT
clone size: NA; J gene: TRBJ2-3; V gene: TRBV2; CDR3 length: 12; D gene: NA; CDR3 protein: CASRALGDTQYF; CDR3 DNA: TGTGCCAGCAGGGCCCTTGGAGATACGCAGTATTTT
clone size: NA; J gene: TRBJ2-7; V gene: TRBV4-1; CDR3 length: 14; D gene: NA; CDR3 protein: CASSYRDGAYEQYF; CDR3 DNA: TGCGCCAGCAGCTACCGGGACGGGGCCTACGAGCAGTACTTC
clone size: NA; J gene: TRBJ2-5; V gene: TRBV11-2; CDR3 length: 15; D gene: TRBD1; CDR3 protein: CASSYGRQGVVTQYF; CDR3 DNA: TGTGCCAGCAGTTACGGGCGTCAGGGGGTAGTGACCCAGTACTTC
clone size: few; J gene: TRBJ2-1; V gene: TRBV11-2; CDR3 length: 18; D gene: TRBD2; CDR3 protein: CASSLRLAGGPGYNEQFF; CDR3 DNA: TGTGCCAGCAGCTTAAGGCTAGCGGGAGGGCCGGGTTACAATGAGCAGTTCTTC
clone size: NA; J gene: TRBJ2-7; V gene: TRBV5-4; CDR3 length: 16; D gene: NA; CDR3 protein: CASSLVEVGKIYEQYF; CDR3 DNA: TGTGCCAGCAGCTTGGTGGAGGTCGGGAAGATTTACGAGCAGTACTTC
clone size: NA; J gene: TRBJ1-1; V gene: TRBV7-2; CDR3 length: 13; D gene: TRBD1; CDR3 protein: CASSRDREAEAFF; CDR3 DNA: TGTGCCAGCTCTAGAGACAGGGAAGCAGAAGCTTTCTTT
clone size: NA; J gene: TRBJ2-3; V gene: TRBV11-3; CDR3 length: 14; D gene: NA; CDR3 protein: CASSSDGSGDTQYF; CDR3 DNA: TGTGCCAGCAGCTCGGACGGGAGTGGAGATACGCAGTATTTT
clone size: NA; J gene: TRBJ1-1; V gene: TRBV7-9; CDR3 length: 10; D gene: NA; CDR3 protein: CASLRTEAFF; CDR3 DNA: TGTGCCAGCTTGAGGACTGAAGCTTTCTTT
clone size: few; J gene: TRBJ2-7; V gene: TRBV29-1; CDR3 length: 12; D gene: NA; CDR3 protein: CSVGDGSYEQYF; CDR3 DNA: TGCAGCGTTGGAGACGGCTCCTACGAGCAGTACTTC
clone size: NA; J gene: TRBJ1-5; V gene: TRBV27; CDR3 length: 13; D gene: NA; CDR3 protein: CASSFESNQPQHF; CDR3 DNA: TGTGCCAGCAGTTTTGAAAGCAATCAGCCCCAGCATTTT
clone size: NA; J gene: TRBJ2-7; V gene: TRBV5-1; CDR3 length: 14; D gene: NA; CDR3 protein: CASSLDVVSYEQYF; CDR3 DNA: TGCGCCAGCAGCTTGGACGTGGTCTCCTACGAGCAGTACTTC
clone size: NA; J gene: TRBJ2-2; V gene: TRBV6-2/TRBV6-3; CDR3 length: 15; D gene: NA; CDR3 protein: CASSYNGLGTGELFF; CDR3 DNA: TGTGCCAGCAGTTACAACGGATTGGGCACCGGGGAGCTGTTTTTT
clone size: NA; J gene: TRBJ2-1; V gene: TRBV18; CDR3 length: 17; D gene: TRBD1; CDR3 protein: CASSPRSLRGTANEQFF; CDR3 DNA: TGTGCCAGCTCACCACGGAGCCTCAGGGGGACGGCGAATGAGCAGTTCTTC
clone size: NA; J gene: TRBJ2-2; V gene: TRBV15; CDR3 length: 17; D gene: NA; CDR3 protein: CATSSPGELGDTGELFF; CDR3 DNA: TGTGCCACCAGCAGCCCCGGGGAGCTAGGGGACACCGGGGAGCTGTTTTTT
clone size: NA; J gene: TRBJ2-3; V gene: TRBV29-1; CDR3 length: 14; D gene: NA; CDR3 protein: CSVQGTQSTDTQYF; CDR3 DNA: TGCAGCGTTCAGGGGACCCAGTCCACAGATACGCAGTATTTT
clone size: NA; J gene: TRBJ1-6; V gene: TRBV27; CDR3 length: 14; D gene: NA; CDR3 protein: CASSLGWDNSPLHF; CDR3 DNA: TGTGCCAGCAGTTTGGGATGGGATAATTCACCCCTCCACTTT
clone size: NA; J gene: TRBJ2-4; V gene: TRBV20-1; CDR3 length: 13; D gene: TRBD2; CDR3 protein: CSAPLAGVNIQYF; CDR3 DNA: TGCAGTGCCCCACTAGCGGGAGTAAACATTCAGTACTTC
clone size: NA; J gene: TRBJ1-1; V gene: TRBV3-1; CDR3 length: 16; D gene: NA; CDR3 protein: CASSQSFSGGPTEAFF; CDR3 DNA: TGTGCCAGCAGCCAAAGCTTTTCCGGGGGGCCAACTGAAGCTTTCTTT
clone size: NA; J gene: TRBJ2-7; V gene: TRBV29-1; CDR3 length: 16; D gene: TRBD2; CDR3 protein: CSVEGRASGATYEQYF; CDR3 DNA: TGCAGCGTTGAAGGCAGGGCTAGCGGGGCCACCTACGAGCAGTACTTC
clone size: NA; J gene: TRBJ1-2; V gene: TRBV5-1; CDR3 length: 14; D gene: NA; CDR3 protein: CASSSAGAIYGYTF; CDR3 DNA: TGCGCCAGCTCTTCTGCGGGGGCGATCTATGGCTACACCTTC
clone size: NA; J gene: TRBJ2-5; V gene: TRBV27; CDR3 length: 15; D gene: TRBD2; CDR3 protein: CASRSTSGRWETQYF; CDR3 DNA: TGTGCCAGCAGGTCAACTAGCGGGCGGTGGGAGACCCAGTACTTC